The 21 T cell receptor beta chains reported below all come from one sample, sequenced in a study of cytomegalovirus exposure and HLA in healthy donors. In the PCR, 60 Vbeta and 13 Jbeta primers were used. Using immunoSEQ multiplex PCR, the repertoire was profiled, and TCRdb retains in-frame clones only, with some absent. The sample shows over 150,000 clones, about four fifths of them seen only once. The sample taken for sequencing was PBMCs. Receptors were obtained from a boy between 2 and 15 years old in good health and CMV-seronegative.

V gene TRBV7-2 combines with J gene TRBJ2-7, with TRBD2 matching 16 bases. V gave up 7 bases and J gave up 7 bases; unmatched junction bases: 10. Germline CDR1 reads SGHTA; CDR2 reads FQGNSA. The length of the CDR3 is 16 residues. This CDR3 reads CASTGTSGRAFYEQYF. The CDR3 DNA follows: TGTGCCAGCACCGGGACTAGCGGGAGGGCCTTTTATGAGCAGTACTTC. The full variable domain, in which reference TRBV7-2 and TRBJ2-7 provide the parts outside the CDR3, is GAGVSQSPSNKVTEKGKDVELRCDPISGHTALYWYRQSLGQGLEFLIYFQGNSAPDKSGLPSDRFSAERTGGSVSTLTIQRTQQEDSAVYLCASTGTSGRAFYEQYFGPGTRLTVT.

This chain links TRBV5-8 with TRBJ1-2; 8 nucleotides line up with TRBD1. The CDR3 contains 13 residues. CDR1 is SGHTS and CDR2 is YDEGEE in the germline V gene. Losses at the gene ends were 4 bases for V and 8 bases for J; bases not matched to a gene: 7. The CDR3 DNA sequence: TGTGCCAGCAGCGCGGACAGGGCGTGGGGCTACACCTTC. Translation gives CASSADRAWGYTF.

The CDR3 DNA reads TGTGCCAGCAGCTCGACCGGGACAATGGGGGAGACCCAGTACTTC. It is translated as CASSSTGTMGETQYF. The chain joins TRBV7-9 to TRBJ2-5, with a possible D match to TRBD1 (6 bases). Germline CDR1 and CDR2: SEHNR and FQNEAQ (reference sequence). This CDR3 has 15 residues. V gave up 4 bases and J gave up 5 bases, with 17 bases separating them.

This clone has just a few counts. The DNA of the CDR3 is TGTGCCAGCAGCTTGGCCCAGAATGAGCAGTTCTTC. The encoded protein is CASSLAQNEQFF. This chain uses TRBV5-6 with TRBJ2-1, with unresolved D. The CDR3 is 12 residues long. Germline V lookup: CDR1 SGHDT, CDR2 YYEEEE. V lost 0 bases to trimming and J lost 7 bases, with 5 bases between them.

This rearrangement joins TRBV2 to TRBJ1-1; TRBD1 might be the D (5 bases). CDR3 length equals 16 residues. CDR1 SNHLY and CDR2 FYNNEI come from the germline V gene. Trimming stripped 2 bases from V and 2 bases from J, with 15 bases between. CDR3 sequence: CASSEPRQGSNTEAFF. The CDR3 DNA follows: TGTGCCAGCAGTGAACCCCGCCAGGGATCAAACACTGAAGCTTTCTTT.

The chain couples TRBV7-2 to TRBJ1-2; TRBD1 matches at 7 bases. V trimming: 2 bases; J trimming: 4 bases; junction bases outside the gene matches: 4. The CDR3 sequence is 14 residues long. In germline, CDR1 is SGHTA, CDR2 FQGNSA. The CDR3 nucleotides are TGTGCCAGCAGCTTAACACGACAGGGCTATGGCTACACCTTC. Amino acids: CASSLTRQGYGYTF.

The chain links TRBV28 to TRBJ1-1; 10 bases agree with TRBD1. Looked up from germline, CDR1 is MDHEN and CDR2 is SYDVKM. CDR3 length: 17 amino acids. V lost 5 bases to trimming and J lost 1 base; unmatched junction nucleotides: 10. Written as DNA, the CDR3 is TGTGCCAGCAGTACGACAGGGGGCGACCAGAGGAACACTGAAGCTTTCTTT. Its protein product is CASSTTGGDQRNTEAFF.

The table lists this clone with a count of one. This chain joins TRBV7-9 and TRBJ2-1; the D gene is possibly TRBD1 (8 bases). Germline V CDR1 and CDR2: SEHNR, FQNEAQ (reference sequence). The ends were cut back, 3 bases at V and 9 bases at J, with 12 bases in the middle. The CDR3 covers 13 residues. DNA of the CDR3: TGTGCCAGCAGCTTTAACAGGGGGGGTGAGCAGTTCTTC. It translates to CASSFNRGGEQFF.

V is TRBV12-5 and J is TRBJ2-5, with D maybe TRBD2 (6 bases). This CDR3 has 14 residues. V dropped 3 bases and J dropped 2 bases, with 10 bases sitting between them. Germline loops: CDR1 LGHNT, CDR2 FRNRAP. In nucleotides, the CDR3 is TGTGCTAGTGGTTTTGGGGAGGATCAAGAGACCCAGTACTTC. Protein: CASGFGEDQETQYF.

This clone has only a few counts. The chain carries TRBV7-2 and TRBJ1-1; TRBD1 is a possible D gene (5 bases). The CDR3 length is 15 residues. The V and J ends lost 1 base and 1 base respectively, with 10 bases between them. The germline V gene has CDR1 SGHTA and CDR2 FQGNSA. CDR3 amino acids: CASSLGGHSNTEAFF. The CDR3 nucleotides are TGTGCCAGCAGCTTAGGCGGACACTCGAACACTGAAGCTTTCTTT. Variable domain in full (rest from reference TRBV7-2 and TRBJ1-1): GAGVSQSPSNKVTEKGKDVELRCDPISGHTALYWYRQSLGQGLEFLIYFQGNSAPDKSGLPSDRFSAERTGGSVSTLTIQRTQQEDSAVYLCASSLGGHSNTEAFFGQGTRLTVV.

J is TRBJ1-1 and V is TRBV14; 8 bases fit TRBD1. Germline loops: CDR1 SGHDN, CDR2 FVKESK. The CDR3 runs 15 residues. V dropped 1 base and J dropped 1; count of bases not matched to a gene: 2. CDR3 region: CASSQVDRGNTEAFF. The CDR3 DNA follows: TGTGCCAGCAGCCAAGTCGACAGGGGGAACACTGAAGCTTTCTTT.

The gene calls are TRBV6-6 and TRBJ1-6; D not resolved. CDR1 and CDR2 (germline): MNHNY, SVGAGI (reference sequence). V dropped 2 bases and J dropped 10 bases, with 6 bases sitting between them. The length of the CDR3 is 12 residues. The CDR3 DNA reads TGTGCCAGCAGTTACCTAGAGTCACCCCTCCACTTT. It encodes CASSYLESPLHF.

This chain connects TRBV18 to TRBJ1-2; TRBD1 matches 11 bases. Germline V gene data show CDR1 as KGHSH and CDR2 as LQKENI. There are 17 residues in the CDR3. J lost 1 base, V lost 3 bases, and 7 bases had no gene match. The CDR3 sequence is CASSPGQGEFLNYGYTF. DNA for the CDR3: TGTGCCAGCTCACCGGGACAGGGGGAATTCCTTAACTATGGCTACACCTTC. Supplemented by reference TRBV18 and TRBJ1-2, the full variable domain reads NAGVMQNPRHLVRRRGQEARLRCSPMKGHSHVYWYRQLPEEGLKFMVYLQKENIIDESGMPKERFSAEFPKEGPSILRIQQVVRGDSAAYFCASSPGQGEFLNYGYTFGSGTRLTVV.

The gene calls are TRBV5-6 and TRBJ1-5; TRBD1 matches at 7 bases. The V and J ends lost 5 bases and 2 bases, in that order; junction bases with no gene match: 10. Germline V gene sequence: CDR1 SGHDT, CDR2 YYEEEE. The CDR3 has 16 residues. Written as DNA, the CDR3 is TGTGCCAGCAGGCCTCCGACAGGGACTGGCAATCAGCCCCAGCATTTT. It yields the protein CASRPPTGTGNQPQHF.

V and J are TRBV25-1 and TRBJ1-4; TRBD1 aligns across 9 bases. This CDR3 contains 14 residues. Per germline, CDR1 MGHDK and CDR2 SYGVNS. After removal of 1 base from V and 8 bases from J, the junction contained 2 bases not matched to a gene. The CDR3 nucleotides read TGTGCCAGCAGTGAATGGGACAGGGTCGAAAAACTGTTTTTT. It yields the protein CASSEWDRVEKLFF. The variable domain in full, with the rest retrieved from reference TRBV25-1 and TRBJ1-4, is EADIYQTPRYLVIGTGKKITLECSQTMGHDKMYWYQQDPGMELHLIHYSYGVNSTEKGDLSSESTVSRIRTEHFPLTLESARPSHTSQYLCASSEWDRVEKLFFGSGTQLSVL.

The chain uses TRBV29-1 and TRBJ1-5; D uncertain. V lost 4 bases and J 0 bases, leaving 4 bases between the germline ends. Germline values: CDR1 SQVTM, CDR2 ANQGSEA. This CDR3 region has 12 residues. The CDR3 region has the DNA TGCAGCGTTGCGTATAGCAATCAGCCCCAGCATTTT. Its translation: CSVAYSNQPQHF.

A note on this clone: A read error may produce the germline difference seen at one junction end. The rearrangement uses TRBV7-7 and TRBJ2-3, with a possible D match to TRBD2 (6 bases). The CDR3 totals 14 residues. The V gene's germline CDR1 is SSHAT and CDR2 FNYEAQ (reference sequence). The CDR3: CASSLASGTDTQYF. The DNA for the CDR3 is TGTGCTAGCAGCTTAGCTAGCGGCACAGATACGCAGTATTTT. Together with reference TRBV7-7 and TRBJ2-3, the CDR3 gives the full variable domain: GAGVSQSPRYKVTKRGQDVTLRCDPISSHATLYWYQQALGQGPEFLTYFNYEAQPDKSGLPSDRFSAERPEGSISTLTIQRTEQRDSAMYRCASSLASGTDTQYFGPGTRLTVL.

The chain has TRBV19 and TRBJ2-7; 9 nucleotides agree with TRBD1. The CDR3 is 14 residues long. Germline V gene data show CDR1 as LNHDA and CDR2 as SQIVND (reference sequence). V lost 3 bases to trimming and J lost 4 bases; unmatched junction nucleotides: 4. The CDR3 here is CASSIGTGRYEQYF. The CDR3 DNA sequence: TGTGCCAGTAGTATTGGGACAGGGAGATACGAGCAGTACTTC.

The chain combines TRBV15 with TRBJ1-1; no firm D call. Germline V gene data show CDR1 as LNHNV and CDR2 as YYDKDF (reference sequence). The V end lost 0 bases, the J end lost 7 bases, and 12 bases lay between the germline ends. The CDR3 sequence is 14 residues long. The CDR3 loop is CATSRDYTRGEAFF. The CDR3 nucleotides read TGTGCCACCAGCAGAGATTACACCAGAGGTGAAGCTTTCTTT.

This clone was detected only a few times. This chain uses TRBV7-8 with TRBJ2-5; 8 nucleotides line up with TRBD2. The CDR3 runs 15 residues. V lost 5 bases and J lost 11; bases outside the gene matches: 16. The germline V gene encodes CDR1 SGHVS and CDR2 FQNEAQ. The CDR3 loop reads CASSVEVAGNREQYF. In nucleotides, the CDR3 is TGTGCCAGCAGCGTCGAGGTAGCGGGAAATAGGGAGCAGTACTTC.

Only a few counts were recorded for this clone. V gene TRBV29-1 combines with J gene TRBJ2-7; 8 positions match TRBD2. V trimming: 8 bases; J trimming: 0 bases; junction bases outside the gene matches: 6. The CDR3 totals 13 residues. The germline V gene has CDR1 SQVTM and CDR2 ANQGSEA. The CDR3 nucleotides are TGCAGCTCAACGACTAGCGACTCCTACGAGCAGTACTTC. It yields the protein CSSTTSDSYEQYF.